Listed here are 28 T cell receptor beta chains from one sample, sequenced in a study of blood T cell repertoires in COVID-19. Assay: immunoSEQ multiplex PCR; the TCRdb copy retains only in-frame clones and omits some. The data hold over 200,000 clones, with 84% observed a single time. The material sequenced was PBMCs or T cells enriched from blood (not recorded which). These receptors came from a man in his sixties who had recovered from COVID-19.

This clone was observed a handful of times. This rearrangement joins TRBV18 to TRBJ2-2, with no clear D. Trimming shortened V by 3 bases and J by 3 bases, and 8 bases separated the two germline ends. The CDR3 extends over 14 amino acids. Germline V gene sequence: CDR1 KGHSH, CDR2 LQKENI. CDR3 residues: CASSPAEYTGELFF. The CDR3 nucleotides are TGTGCCAGCTCACCGGCCGAATACACCGGGGAGCTGTTTTTT.

J is TRBJ1-2 and V is TRBV7-9, with 11 bases identical to TRBD1. After removal of 5 bases from V and 4 bases from J, the junction contained 12 bases not matched to a gene. This CDR3 has 17 residues. The germline V gene encodes CDR1 SEHNR and CDR2 FQNEAQ (reference sequence). DNA for the CDR3: TGTGCCAGCAGCGCCACCCCCGGACAGGGGGCGAGCTATGGCTACACCTTC. Translating it yields CASSATPGQGASYGYTF. Complete variable domain (other parts from reference TRBV7-9 and TRBJ1-2): DTGVSQNPRHKITKRGQNVTFRCDPISEHNRLYWYRQTLGQGPEFLTYFQNEAQLEKSRLLSDRFSAERPKGSFSTLEIQRTEQGDSAMYLCASSATPGQGASYGYTFGSGTRLTVV.

The chain uses TRBV28 and TRBJ1-5, with TRBD1 matching over 7 bases. J was trimmed by 5 bases and V by 6 bases; bases with no gene match: 7. The germline V gene encodes CDR1 MDHEN and CDR2 SYDVKM. The length of the CDR3 is 14 residues. The CDR3: CASSRQGFDQPQHF. The CDR3 region has the DNA TGTGCCAGCAGCCGACAGGGATTCGATCAGCCCCAGCATTTT.

The chain recombines TRBV29-1 with TRBJ2-3, with D possibly matching TRBD1 (5 bases). The CDR3 has 14 amino acids. The germline CDR1 and CDR2 sequences are SQVTM and ANQGSEA. The germline V and J ends were trimmed by 5 bases and 0 bases, with 12 bases remaining between them. Here the CDR3 DNA reads TGCAGCGTTCGAACCGACAGAAGCACAGATACGCAGTATTTT. Translation: CSVRTDRSTDTQYF.

V usage is TRBV12-5 and J usage is TRBJ1-1; D not certain. The ends were cut back, 5 bases at V and 5 bases at J, with 15 bases in the middle. The CDR3 consists of 14 residues. Looked up from germline, CDR1 is LGHNT and CDR2 is FRNRAP. CDR3 bases: TGTGCTAGTGGTGGGGATTTTTCGGGGACTGAAGCTTTCTTT. Protein product: CASGGDFSGTEAFF.

CDR3 coding DNA: TGCGCCAGCAGCGCGGGACAGCAAACACGCCTCTCCTACGAGCAGTACTTC. Residues: CASSAGQQTRLSYEQYF. This chain uses TRBV5-1 with TRBJ2-7; TRBD1 is a possible D gene (7 bases). V was clipped by 4 bases and J by 0 bases, with 20 bases between them. The CDR3 length is 17 residues. CDR1 is SGHRS and CDR2 is YFSETQ in the germline V gene.

The rearrangement uses TRBV5-6 and TRBJ1-2; 9 bases agree with TRBD1. Looked up from germline, CDR1 is SGHDT and CDR2 is YYEEEE. The CDR3 is 14 amino acids. V gave up 3 bases and J gave up 8 bases; unmatched junction bases: 8. CDR3 in amino acids: CASSYDRGEDGYTF. The CDR3 DNA reads TGTGCCAGCAGCTACGACAGGGGGGAGGACGGCTACACCTTC.

The V gene is TRBV5-1, the J gene TRBJ2-5; D is perhaps TRBD2 (5 bases). Trimming left V 4 bases short and J 2 bases short, with 12 bases between. The CDR3 is 14 amino acids. Germline CDR1 SGHRS, CDR2 YFSETQ. This chain's CDR3 is CASSILTGQETQYF. DNA for the CDR3: TGCGCCAGCAGCATACTTACGGGGCAAGAGACCCAGTACTTC.

This clone was recorded only once. V usage is TRBV4-3 and J usage is TRBJ1-3; 7 nucleotides align to TRBD1. Trimming cost V 5 bases and J 2 bases; bases outside gene matches: 3. The germline V gene encodes CDR1 LGHNA and CDR2 YSLEER. The CDR3 runs 14 residues. Here the CDR3 reads CASSYRGTGNTIYF. CDR3 nucleotides: TGCGCCAGCAGCTACAGGGGAACTGGAAACACCATATATTTT.

V and J are TRBV4-1 and TRBJ2-4, with D perhaps matching TRBD1 (5 bases). Germline values: CDR1 MGHRA, CDR2 YSYEKL. Trimming left V 0 bases short and J 0 bases short, with 12 bases between. The CDR3 length is 17 residues. The chain's CDR3 is CASSQDLDSLAKNIQYF. Here the CDR3 DNA reads TGCGCCAGCAGCCAAGATCTTGACAGCTTAGCCAAAAACATTCAGTACTTC.

This chain uses TRBV5-1 with TRBJ1-4; TRBD1 agrees at 7 bases. CDR1 SGHRS and CDR2 YFSETQ come from the germline V gene. The V and J ends lost 6 bases and 6 bases, in that order; junction bases with no gene match: 8. This CDR3 region has 14 residues. The CDR3 nucleotides are TGCGCCAGCAAGGTGGGACAGAGGGATGAAAAACTGTTTTTT. Translating it yields CASKVGQRDEKLFF.

The genes are TRBV4-3 and TRBJ2-5; 7 nucleotides match TRBD1. The J segment lost 6 bases and the V segment lost 0 bases, leaving 4 bases of the junction unmatched. Germline V CDR1 and CDR2: LGHNA, YSLEER. CDR3 length equals 14 residues. The CDR3 coding sequence is TGCGCCAGCAGCCAAGAGGTACAGGGGAAGACCCAGTACTTC. Translated, it gives CASSQEVQGKTQYF.

The V call is TRBV7-6, the J call TRBJ2-5; 8 bases match TRBD1. Germline lookup yields CDR1 SGHVS and CDR2 FNYEAQ. The CDR3 sequence is 15 residues long. Trimming cost V 1 base and J 5 bases; bases outside gene matches: 6. The DNA of the CDR3 is TGTGCCAGCAGCTTAGGGACAGGGTATCGGGAGACCCAGTACTTC. Translating gives CASSLGTGYRETQYF.

This chain links TRBV5-1 with TRBJ2-7, with TRBD2 matching over 8 bases. Germline CDR1 SGHRS, CDR2 YFSETQ. This CDR3 comprises 14 residues. The ends lost 1 base at V and 5 bases at J; junction bases unmatched: 5. CDR3 DNA sequence: TGCGCCAGCAGCTTGACCAGCGGGGGTGACGAGCAGTACTTC. Protein product: CASSLTSGGDEQYF.

There are a few counts of this clone. The chain couples TRBV6-5 to TRBJ1-6; 8 bases are shared with TRBD1. Trimming cost V 4 bases and J 4 bases; bases outside gene matches: 3. The V gene's germline CDR1 is MNHEY and CDR2 SVGAGI. This CDR3 region has 15 residues. The chain's CDR3 is CASSSGGAYNSPLHF. The CDR3 coding sequence is TGTGCCAGCAGTTCAGGGGGCGCGTATAATTCACCCCTCCACTTT.

The rearrangement joins TRBV4-1 to TRBJ1-1; 8 nucleotides match TRBD1. Per the germline V gene, CDR1 is MGHRA and CDR2 is YSYEKL. With 3 bases clipped from V and 1 base from J, the junction kept 7 bases outside the gene matches. This CDR3 contains 16 residues. The CDR3 nucleotides read TGCGCCAGCAGCCAGGAAGGACAGGGAGCGAACACTGAAGCTTTCTTT. Translation gives CASSQEGQGANTEAFF.

V usage is TRBV15 and J usage is TRBJ2-7; no reliable D call. CDR3 size: 13 residues. Trimming shortened V by 3 bases and J by 0 bases, and 6 bases separated the two germline ends. Looked up from germline, CDR1 is LNHNV and CDR2 is YYDKDF (reference sequence). The CDR3 DNA is TGTGCCACCAGCAGTATGAGCTCCTACGAGCAGTACTTC. Residues: CATSSMSSYEQYF.

The J gene is TRBJ2-7, the V gene TRBV7-9; 10 bases map to TRBD1. Germline V gene sequence: CDR1 SEHNR, CDR2 FQNEAQ (reference sequence). The CDR3 sequence is 14 residues long. J gave up 10 bases and V 2 bases, and 8 bases lay outside the gene matches. CDR3 bases: TGTGCCAGCAGCTTACAACGACAGGGGGCGGAACAGTACTTC. Amino acids: CASSLQRQGAEQYF. The full variable domain, with the rest looked up from reference TRBV7-9 and TRBJ2-7, is DTGVSQNPRHKITKRGQNVTFRCDPISEHNRLYWYRQTLGQGPEFLTYFQNEAQLEKSRLLSDRFSAERPKGSFSTLEIQRTEQGDSAMYLCASSLQRQGAEQYFGPGTRLTVT.

The chain couples TRBV21-1 to TRBJ1-5; TRBD1, the table's D call, was not compared with the DNA. TRBV21-1 is a documented pseudogene. This CDR3 has 19 amino acids. For the CDR3, the DNA is TGTGCCAGCAGCAAAGCGCTTAAGGACAGGATTTATAGCAATCAGCCCCAGCATTTT. It specifies CASSKALKDRIYSNQPQHF.

V and J are TRBV9 and TRBJ2-5; no clear D. The germline gives CDR1 SGDLS, CDR2 YYNGEE. Between the trimmed V and J ends, which lost 0 bases and 2 bases, there was a span of 8 bases. This CDR3 spans 14 amino acids. The CDR3 region has the DNA TGTGCCAGCAGCGTAGTTGGCAGTCAAGAGACCCAGTACTTC. Translation gives CASSVVGSQETQYF.

CDR3 sequence reads: CASSGTGSGYEQYF. CDR3 DNA sequence: TGTGCCAGCAGTGGGACAGGGTCTGGCTACGAGCAGTACTTC. The chain uses TRBV5-8 and TRBJ2-7, with 9 bases that match TRBD1. The CDR3 runs 14 residues. The germline gives CDR1 SGHTS, CDR2 YDEGEE. V shed 5 bases and J 3 bases; nucleotides not matched to a gene: 6.

The rearrangement uses TRBV3-1 (or the pseudogene TRBV3-2) and TRBJ2-5, with D unclear. CDR3 length: 15 amino acids. Per the germline V gene, CDR1 is LGHDT and CDR2 is YNNKEL (reference sequence). The V and J ends lost 1 base and 2 bases respectively, with 11 bases between them. The chain's CDR3 is CASSQVRQLQETQYF. The CDR3 DNA sequence: TGTGCCAGCAGCCAAGTGCGGCAGCTACAAGAGACCCAGTACTTC.

The gene calls are TRBV4-2 and TRBJ1-5; D remains ambiguous. Germline CDR1 LGHNA, CDR2 YNFKEQ. The length of the CDR3 is 15 residues. Trimming pared 0 bases from V and 0 bases from J, leaving 6 bases between. CDR3 in amino acids: CASSQDPSSNQPQHF. CDR3 DNA: TGTGCCAGCAGCCAAGATCCCAGTAGCAATCAGCCCCAGCATTTT.

V and J are TRBV24-1 and TRBJ2-2; D might be TRBD1 (7 bases). Per the germline V gene, CDR1 is KGHDR and CDR2 is SFDVKD. V dropped 9 bases and J dropped 7 bases, with 11 bases sitting between them. The CDR3 loop spans 12 amino acids. CDR3 coding DNA: TGTGCCACCCAGGGGGGTTTCGGGGAGCTGTTTTTT. The encoded protein is CATQGGFGELFF.

This clone was seen only a few times. This chain joins TRBV6-5 and TRBJ1-3; no reliable D call. Deletions cut 5 bases from V and 0 bases from J, with 11 bases between. Germline V gives CDR1 MNHEY, CDR2 SVGAGI. This CDR3 is 15 amino acids long. CDR3 DNA sequence: TGTGCCAGCAGTAAGACAACCCGCTCTGGAAACACCATATATTTT. It codes for CASSKTTRSGNTIYF.

The chain is built from TRBV10-3 and TRBJ2-1, with 10 bases aligning to TRBD2. The CDR3 has 14 residues. Losses at the gene ends were 6 bases for V and 7 bases for J; bases not matched to a gene: 6. Germline CDR1 ENHRY, CDR2 SYGVKD. The CDR3: CAIRTSGAGNEQFF. The CDR3 nucleotides are TGTGCCATCAGAACTAGCGGGGCGGGGAATGAGCAGTTCTTC.

CDR3 DNA: TGTGCCAGCAGCTTGACAGGGTACGATCAGCCCCAGCATTTT. Protein product: CASSLTGYDQPQHF. This rearrangement joins TRBV5-6 to TRBJ1-5, with TRBD1 as a possible D gene (6 bases). CDR1 is SGHDT, CDR2 YYEEEE, per germline. The CDR3 consists of 14 residues. V was trimmed by 1 base and J by 5 bases, leaving 10 bases between them.

This clone was found a few times. This sequence joins TRBV7-9 and TRBJ1-1; D may be TRBD1 (5 bases). Germline V gene sequence: CDR1 SEHNR, CDR2 FQNEAQ (reference sequence). The CDR3 totals 14 residues. V lost 3 bases and J lost 3, with 11 bases in between. CDR3 nucleotides: TGTGCCAGCAGCTTGGCAGGGTCGCACACTGAAGCTTTCTTT. Protein product: CASSLAGSHTEAFF. The variable domain in full, with the rest retrieved from reference TRBV7-9 and TRBJ1-1, is DTGVSQNPRHKITKRGQNVTFRCDPISEHNRLYWYRQTLGQGPEFLTYFQNEAQLEKSRLLSDRFSAERPKGSFSTLEIQRTEQGDSAMYLCASSLAGSHTEAFFGQGTRLTVV.